Following are 2 T cell receptor beta chains from one sample sequenced in a study of T-cell memory formation after mild COVID-19. MiXCR, applied by TCRdb to the 5' RACE reads, yields one record per CDR3 protein. In the table there are roughly 130,000 distinct CDR3 sequences, 5% to 6.5% of which are singletons. The sequenced material came from PBMCs or a T cell subset sorted from them (not recorded which). The receptors were sampled from an adult woman who had mild COVID-19 (a few samples of this study predate the infection). Cell type and time point are not known.

V usage is TRBV25-1 and J usage is TRBJ1-5; maybe TRBD1 (6 bases). V was pared by 4 bases and J by 6 bases, with 10 bases between. The CDR3 length is 13 residues. The germline gives CDR1 MGHDK, CDR2 SYGVNS. DNA for the CDR3: TGTGCCAGCAGTGTTACAGGGACTCAGCCCCAGCATTTT. Its translation: CASSVTGTQPQHF. The full variable domain, its missing parts supplied by reference TRBV25-1 and TRBJ1-5, is EADIYQTPRYLVIGTGKKITLECSQTMGHDKMYWYQQDPGMELHLIHYSYGVNSTEKGDLSSESTVSRIRTEHFPLTLESARPSHTSQYLCASSVTGTQPQHFGDGTRLSIL.

The rearrangement links TRBV19 to TRBJ2-1, with D perhaps TRBD1 (5 bases). Trimming pared 2 bases from V and 10 bases from J, leaving 12 bases between. Germline assignment: CDR1 LNHDA and CDR2 SQIVND (reference sequence). The CDR3 extends over 13 amino acids. Written as DNA, the CDR3 is TGTGCCAGTAGTATACGACCTAGGGGAGAGCAGTTCTTC. Protein product: CASSIRPRGEQFF.